Below, one T cell receptor (beta chain) is given with its context. In the original analysis: Amplified reference gene primers provided the basis for estimating nucleated cell counts. Only in-frame clones appear in the TCRdb table, and some are missing; sequencing was by immunoSEQ multiplex PCR. V, J and clone size were drawn from that table, and D and trimming were deduced from the DNA. The sample comprises 130,000 to 150,000 clones, 70% to 90% of which are singletons, and over 2.5% rests with the top ten. The entry originates in a study of blood T cell repertoires in COVID-19. About the research overall: From the United States, Italy and Spain came samples of acute and convalescent COVID-19. In each case, the material was cDNA or gDNA derived from T cells, B-cell-depleted T cells, or PBMCs.

This clonotype was sampled from a human donor with acute or convalescent COVID-19. The donor label of this sample is uncertain. The sequenced sample was peripheral blood.

CDR3: CASSYHDRADNQPQHF. The DNA of the CDR3 is TGTGCCAGCAGTTACCACGACAGGGCCGACAATCAGCCCCAGCATTTT. This chain links TRBV6-6 with TRBJ1-5; 7 nucleotides align to TRBD1. The CDR3 has 16 amino acids. Germline CDR1 and CDR2: MNHNY and SVGAGI (reference sequence). The ends lost 2 bases at V and 3 bases at J; junction bases unmatched: 7.